These 16 T cell receptor beta chains originate from one sample sequenced in a study of T cell responses to AZD1222 COVID-19 vaccine. TCRdb keeps only in-frame clones here, not all; method: immunoSEQ multiplex PCR. The sample contains over 110,000 clones, approximately 87% of which appear only once. The sequencing here drew on peripheral blood, taken 28 days after the second AZD1222 dose. These receptors were obtained from an adult who received the AZD1222 COVID-19 vaccine.

The chain employs TRBV11-3 and TRBJ2-2; D may be TRBD1 or TRBD2 (6 bases each). Germline V lookup: CDR1 SGHNT, CDR2 YENEEA. Trimming left V 0 bases short and J 1 base short, with 12 bases between. The CDR3 is 17 residues long. The CDR3 here is CASSLDMGGLNTGELFF. CDR3 DNA: TGTGCCAGCAGCTTAGATATGGGGGGCCTGAACACCGGGGAGCTGTTTTTT.

The V and J genes are TRBV7-3 and TRBJ1-2; D is undetermined. The germline CDR1 and CDR2 sequences are SGHTA and FQGTGA. V lost 2 bases, J lost 5 bases, and 9 bases lay in between. This CDR3 contains 13 residues. The CDR3 region is CASSLDGKYGYTF. The CDR3 DNA follows: TGTGCCAGCAGCTTAGATGGAAAGTATGGCTACACCTTC.

The V call is TRBV24-1, the J call TRBJ1-5; 9 nucleotides match TRBD1. CDR1 and CDR2 (germline): KGHDR, SFDVKD. CDR3 length equals 15 residues. Trimming at V came to 3 bases and at J to 5 bases, leaving 4 bases not matched to a gene. CDR3 coding DNA: TGTGCCACCAGTGATGCGGGACAGGGCTATCAGCCCCAGCATTTT. Translating gives CATSDAGQGYQPQHF.

This chain connects TRBV6-5 to TRBJ1-4; TRBD1 might be the D (6 bases). V was trimmed by 7 bases and J by 3 bases, leaving 15 bases between them. The CDR3 spans 15 residues. The germline V gene encodes CDR1 MNHEY and CDR2 SVGAGI. In DNA, the CDR3 is TGTGCCAGCAATCCTCGGACAGCGTCTAATGAAAAACTGTTTTTT. Protein sequence: CASNPRTASNEKLFF.

This clone was counted a single time. The V call is TRBV10-2, the J call TRBJ1-6, with 11 bases lining up with TRBD1. Germline V gene data show CDR1 as WSHSY and CDR2 as SAAADI. The CDR3 has 13 amino acids. V shed 6 bases, J shed 12 bases, and the junction held 4 bases outside the gene matches. CDR3 sequence (DNA): TGCGCCAGCAGACCGGGACAGGGGGGACCCCTCCACTTT. Its translation: CASRPGQGGPLHF.

The rearrangement joins TRBV30 to TRBJ2-2; 9 nucleotides match TRBD2. J was trimmed by 0 bases and V by 2 bases; bases with no gene match: 7. CDR1 and CDR2 from the germline V gene are GTSNPN and SVGIG (reference sequence). The CDR3 consists of 17 residues. Here the CDR3 DNA reads TGTGCCTGGAGTCAGAGAGCGGGAGGTTCGAACACCGGGGAGCTGTTTTTT. Translated: CAWSQRAGGSNTGELFF.

The CDR3 region is CASSILNMNTEAFF. CDR3 coding DNA: TGTGCCAGTAGTATTTTAAATATGAACACTGAAGCTTTCTTT. The V and J genes are TRBV19 and TRBJ1-1; D is unresolved. Germline CDR1 reads LNHDA; CDR2 reads SQIVND (reference sequence). V gave up 3 bases and J gave up 0 bases, with 8 bases separating them. The CDR3 loop spans 14 amino acids.

To note about this clone: Other DNA sequences of this sample code for an identical CDR3. This rearrangement joins TRBV2 to TRBJ2-1, with 10 bases aligning to TRBD1. V lost 6 bases and J lost 8; bases outside the gene matches: 7. The CDR3 covers 14 residues. From germline, CDR1 is SNHLY and CDR2 FYNNEI. As DNA, the CDR3 is TGTGCCAGCAGCCGGGACAGGGGAGGGGATGAGCAGTTCTTC. Protein sequence: CASSRDRGGDEQFF.

This chain uses TRBV19 with TRBJ1-1, with 11 bases fitting TRBD1. This CDR3 has 13 amino acids. Germline-derived CDR1 and CDR2 are LNHDA and SQIVND (reference sequence). Trimming took 8 bases from V and 4 from J; bases not matched to a gene: 3. The chain's CDR3 is CASGQGARTEAFF. The CDR3 nucleotides read TGTGCCAGTGGACAGGGGGCGCGCACTGAAGCTTTCTTT.

The rearrangement joins TRBV4-1 to TRBJ2-7, with TRBD2 matching over 13 bases. This CDR3 spans 16 amino acids. CDR1 and CDR2 (germline): MGHRA, YSYEKL. V was clipped by 1 base and J by 5 bases; unmatched bases: 5. The CDR3 DNA sequence: TGCGCCAGCAGCCAAGTCGGGACTAGCGGGATGAACGAGCAGTACTTC. It codes for CASSQVGTSGMNEQYF.

This clone was counted a few times. The chain uses TRBV4-3 and TRBJ2-5; 7 nucleotides agree with TRBD1. The CDR3 has 17 amino acids. The germline V gene encodes CDR1 LGHNA and CDR2 YSLEER. The V gene end was trimmed by 2 bases and the J gene end by 1 base; junction bases not matched to a gene: 10. Here the CDR3 reads CASSQTTGRSGQETQYF. The CDR3 DNA is TGCGCCAGCAGCCAAACGACAGGGCGGAGCGGCCAAGAGACCCAGTACTTC.

This chain connects TRBV7-2 to TRBJ2-6; 7 positions agree with TRBD2. The CDR3 is made up of 18 amino acids. CDR1 is SGHTA and CDR2 is FQGNSA in the germline V gene. The junction had 12 bases not matched to a gene; V was cut back by 5 bases and J by 2 bases. The DNA for the CDR3 is TGTGCCAGCAGCAAAGAGGCCTGGGCGGGAGCTGGGGCCAACGTCCTGACTTTC. It is translated as CASSKEAWAGAGANVLTF.

This clone was seen once. This rearrangement joins TRBV18 to TRBJ1-3; TRBD1 is a possible D gene (5 bases). The germline V and J ends were trimmed by 6 bases and 8 bases, with 20 bases remaining between them. Germline lookup yields CDR1 KGHSH and CDR2 LQKENI. The CDR3 is 15 residues long. CDR3 sequence reads: CASSPPGTEVHTIYF. The CDR3 DNA reads TGTGCCAGCTCCCCTCCCGGGACCGAGGTCCACACCATATATTTT.

The chain joins TRBV9 to TRBJ1-3; D is perhaps TRBD1 (6 bases). This CDR3 is 17 amino acids long. Germline loops: CDR1 SGDLS, CDR2 YYNGEE. The V and J ends lost 0 bases and 0 bases respectively, with 13 bases between them. The DNA of the CDR3 is TGTGCCAGCAGCGTAGGTTTGACAGGCAACTCTGGAAACACCATATATTTT. It encodes CASSVGLTGNSGNTIYF.

Here the CDR3 reads CASSLEPNSPLHF. The DNA for the CDR3 is TGTGCCAGCAGCTTAGAACCCAATTCACCCCTCCACTTT. The chain recombines TRBV7-9 with TRBJ1-6, with unresolved D. Trimming took off 1 base at V and 7 bases at J, with 5 bases between the two ends. Looked up from germline, CDR1 is SEHNR and CDR2 is FQNEAQ (reference sequence). The CDR3 spans 13 residues.

V and J are TRBV7-2 and TRBJ2-3; TRBD2 is a possible D gene (5 bases). V dropped 1 base and J dropped 5 bases, with 7 bases sitting between them. Germline CDR1 is SGHTA and CDR2 is FQGNSA. The CDR3 runs to 13 residues. CDR3 coding DNA: TGTGCCAGCAGCTTAGACGGGAAAGATACGCAGTATTTT. It is translated as CASSLDGKDTQYF.